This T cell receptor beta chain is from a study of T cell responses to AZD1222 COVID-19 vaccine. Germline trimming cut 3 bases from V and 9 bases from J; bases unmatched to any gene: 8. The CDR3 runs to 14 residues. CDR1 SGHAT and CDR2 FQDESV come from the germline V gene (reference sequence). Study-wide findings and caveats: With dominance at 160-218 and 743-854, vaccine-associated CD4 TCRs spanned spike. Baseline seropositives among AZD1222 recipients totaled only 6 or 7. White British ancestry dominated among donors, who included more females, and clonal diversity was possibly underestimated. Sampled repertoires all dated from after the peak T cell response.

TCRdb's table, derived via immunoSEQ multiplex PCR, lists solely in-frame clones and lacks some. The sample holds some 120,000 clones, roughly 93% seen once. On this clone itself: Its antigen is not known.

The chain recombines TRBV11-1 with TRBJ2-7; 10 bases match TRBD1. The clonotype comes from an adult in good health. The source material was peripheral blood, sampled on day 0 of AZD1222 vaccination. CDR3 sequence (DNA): TGTGCCAGCAGCTTCGGACAGGGGGTTGAGTGGCAGTACTTC. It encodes CASSFGQGVEWQYF. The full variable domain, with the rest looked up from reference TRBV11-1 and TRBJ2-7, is EAEVAQSPRYKITEKSQAVAFWCDPISGHATLYWYRQILGQGPELLVQFQDESVVDDSQLPKDRFSAERLKGVDSTLKIQPAELGDSAMYLCASSFGQGVEWQYFGPGTRLTVT.